This passage covers 29 T cell receptor beta chains from one sample sequenced in a study of blood T cell repertoires in COVID-19. Repertoires were generated with immunoSEQ multiplex PCR, while TCRdb's copy carries only in-frame clones and drops some. The sample has 250,000 or so clones, around nine tenths seen once. The specimen sequenced was peripheral blood. These receptors all come from a man between 18 and 35 years old with active or convalescent COVID-19.

This clone was detected only a few times. The chain recombines TRBV21-1 with TRBJ2-7; the table calls TRBD2, which could not be checked here. TRBV21-1 is tagged as a pseudogene. The CDR3 totals 17 residues. CDR3 sequence reads: CASSKEERRPSSYEQYF. CDR3 DNA: TGTGCCAGCAGCAAAGAGGAGAGGCGCCCTAGCTCCTACGAGCAGTACTTC.

The genes are TRBV18 and TRBJ2-5; no definite D call. Looked up from germline, CDR1 is KGHSH and CDR2 is LQKENI. V lost 6 bases and J lost 0, with 5 bases in between. This CDR3 comprises 12 residues. The CDR3: CASSQYQETQYF. Here the CDR3 DNA reads TGTGCCAGCTCCCAGTACCAAGAGACCCAGTACTTC.

The table lists this clone with a count of one. The rearrangement links TRBV6-5 to TRBJ2-3; 12 bases match TRBD2. The CDR3 consists of 15 residues. V was clipped by 4 bases and J by 4 bases; unmatched bases: 3. The germline CDR1 and CDR2 sequences are MNHEY and SVGAGI. CDR3 sequence reads: CASSSPSGRADTQYF. DNA of the CDR3: TGTGCCAGCAGTTCCCCTAGCGGGAGGGCAGATACGCAGTATTTT.

This rearrangement joins TRBV19 to TRBJ1-2; TRBD1 aligns across 7 bases. The CDR3 covers 13 residues. Germline CDR1 is LNHDA and CDR2 is SQIVND (reference sequence). The V segment lost 5 bases and the J segment 2 bases; nucleotides outside the gene matches: 2. In DNA, the CDR3 is TGTGCCAGTAGTCAGACAGGGAACTATGGCTACACCTTC. Translating it yields CASSQTGNYGYTF.

In regard to this clone: At one boundary the junction diverges from the germline segment, which might be a read error. V is TRBV30 and J is TRBJ1-1; no reliable D call. The CDR3 totals 10 residues. Per the germline V gene, CDR1 is GTSNPN and CDR2 is SVGIG (reference sequence). CDR3: CACLTHSLLF. CDR3 nucleotide sequence: TGTGCCTGCCTAACCCACAGCCTCCTCTTT.

J is TRBJ1-2 and V is TRBV3-1 (or the pseudogene TRBV3-2); the D gene is possibly TRBD1 (5 bases). Per germline, CDR1 LGHDT and CDR2 YNNKEL (reference sequence). The CDR3 length is 14 residues. The V end was cut by 0 bases, the J end by 8 bases, with 13 bases between. CDR3: CASSQEKGIGGYTF. CDR3 sequence (DNA): TGTGCCAGCAGCCAAGAAAAGGGGATAGGCGGCTACACCTTC.

The V and J genes are TRBV4-1 and TRBJ2-5, with D possibly being TRBD2 (6 bases). The CDR3 contains 17 residues. V lost 3 bases, J lost 5 bases, and 22 bases lay in between. Germline V gives CDR1 MGHRA, CDR2 YSYEKL. The CDR3 reads CASSHPPGGAGGETQYF. DNA of the CDR3: TGCGCCAGCAGCCACCCCCCGGGCGGGGCGGGTGGGGAGACCCAGTACTTC.

The gene calls are TRBV7-8 and TRBJ1-5, with TRBD1 as a possible D gene (5 bases). The CDR3 extends over 16 amino acids. CDR1 SGHVS and CDR2 FQNEAQ come from the germline V gene. The V and J ends lost 5 bases and 1 base respectively, with 15 bases between them. The CDR3 DNA reads as TGTGCCAGCAGCATTTCCGGACAAGTGAGCAATCAGCCCCAGCATTTT. This codes for CASSISGQVSNQPQHF.

In regard to this clone: This same CDR3 is encoded by further DNA sequences in the sample. The chain combines TRBV7-2 with TRBJ2-7, with 9 positions matching TRBD1. V trimming: 4 bases; J trimming: 0 bases; junction bases outside the gene matches: 7. Germline CDR1 is SGHTA and CDR2 is FQGNSA. This CDR3 has 16 residues. For the CDR3, the DNA is TGTGCCAGCAGCTCCCCCGGACAGGGGTTCTCCTACGAGCAGTACTTC. This codes for CASSSPGQGFSYEQYF.

This clone was counted between two and nine times. This CDR3 is CASSTRQGGSEKLFF. CDR3 sequence (DNA): TGTGCCAGTAGTACCCGACAGGGGGGGAGTGAAAAACTGTTTTTT. The chain employs TRBV19 and TRBJ1-4; TRBD1 matches at 9 bases. Trimming cost V 4 bases and J 7 bases; bases outside gene matches: 7. The germline V gene encodes CDR1 LNHDA and CDR2 SQIVND (reference sequence). This CDR3 has 15 residues. Full variable domain (missing parts from reference TRBV19 and TRBJ1-4): DGGITQSPKYLFRKEGQNVTLSCEQNLNHDAMYWYRQDPGQGLRLIYYSQIVNDFQKGDIAEGYSVSREKKESFPLTVTSAQKNPTAFYLCASSTRQGGSEKLFFGSGTQLSVL.

The chain combines TRBV6-2 or TRBV6-3 with TRBJ2-1; D gene uncertain. Trimming cost V 0 bases and J 5 bases, with 8 bases left between them. From germline, CDR1 is MNHEY and CDR2 SVGEGT. This CDR3 spans 14 amino acids. CDR3 sequence reads: CASSYSHLDNEQFF. For the CDR3, the DNA is TGTGCCAGCAGTTACTCGCACCTAGACAATGAGCAGTTCTTC.

A word on this clone: This sample includes further DNA sequences coding for the same CDR3. The J gene is TRBJ1-1, the V gene TRBV19; no firm D call. Looked up from germline, CDR1 is LNHDA and CDR2 is SQIVND (reference sequence). Trimming stripped 3 bases from V and 1 base from J, with 6 bases between. This CDR3 is 13 amino acids long. This CDR3 reads CASSIRGNTEAFF. The CDR3 bases are TGTGCCAGTAGTATTCGCGGGAACACTGAAGCTTTCTTT.

V and J are TRBV28 and TRBJ2-3; 11 nucleotides line up with TRBD1. V shed 5 bases and J 4 bases; nucleotides not matched to a gene: 5. The germline gives CDR1 MDHEN, CDR2 SYDVKM. This CDR3 contains 15 residues. The CDR3 DNA reads as TGTGCCAGCAGTACCCCGGGACAGGGGGCAGATACGCAGTATTTT. This translates into CASSTPGQGADTQYF.

V usage is TRBV2 and J usage is TRBJ1-2, with 10 bases identical to TRBD1. V shed 4 bases and J 0 bases; nucleotides not matched to a gene: 11. CDR3 length equals 18 residues. Germline CDR1 is SNHLY and CDR2 is FYNNEI. In nucleotides, the CDR3 is TGTGCCAGCAGTGGTCTTTCCAGGGGACAGGGGACTAACTATGGCTACACCTTC. Translating gives CASSGLSRGQGTNYGYTF.

This clone appeared a single time. The chain recombines TRBV3-1 (or the pseudogene TRBV3-2) with TRBJ2-3; D unclear. Trimming stripped 1 base from V and 7 bases from J, with 6 bases between. The germline gives CDR1 LGHDT, CDR2 YNNKEL (reference sequence). CDR3 size: 12 residues. CDR3 coding DNA: TGTGCCAGCAGCCAAGGCGCCAATACGCAGTATTTT. This sequence encodes CASSQGANTQYF.

The V call is TRBV3-1 (or the pseudogene TRBV3-2), the J call TRBJ1-2; TRBD1 matches 8 bases. Germline V CDR1 and CDR2: LGHDT, YNNKEL (reference sequence). J was trimmed by 8 bases and V by 0 bases; bases with no gene match: 11. The CDR3 is made up of 16 amino acids. CDR3 nucleotides: TGTGCCAGCAGCCAAGAGATAGCCAGGGGGCAGGGAGGCTACACCTTC. Its translation: CASSQEIARGQGGYTF.

The chain is built from TRBV4-3 and TRBJ1-1; D remains ambiguous. The CDR3 spans 14 residues. In germline, CDR1 is LGHNA, CDR2 YSLEER. The germline V and J ends were trimmed by 3 bases and 3 bases, with 11 bases remaining between them. As DNA, the CDR3 is TGCGCCAGCAGCCAGGTCGGCCGGGACACTGAAGCTTTCTTT. This translates into CASSQVGRDTEAFF.

V is TRBV6-5 and J is TRBJ1-5, with D possibly being TRBD1 (6 bases). This CDR3 region has 15 residues. Deletions cut 5 bases from V and 0 bases from J, with 11 bases between. Germline V gene data show CDR1 as MNHEY and CDR2 as SVGAGI. In DNA, the CDR3 is TGTGCCAGCAGTAGACGGACAGATAGCAATCAGCCCCAGCATTTT. It translates to CASSRRTDSNQPQHF.

This clone was counted between two and nine times. This chain links TRBV14 with TRBJ2-1, with 10 positions matching TRBD2. Germline CDR1 and CDR2: SGHDN and FVKESK. The CDR3 runs 16 residues. The J segment lost 4 bases and the V segment lost 4 bases, leaving 7 bases of the junction unmatched. The CDR3 spells CASSRYTSGIYNEQFF. In DNA, the CDR3 is TGTGCCAGCAGCCGGTATACTAGCGGGATATACAATGAGCAGTTCTTC. The entire variable domain, with the rest obtained from reference TRBV14 and TRBJ2-1, is as follows: EAGVTQFPSHSVIEKGQTVTLRCDPISGHDNLYWYRRVMGKEIKFLLHFVKESKQDESGMPNNRFLAERTGGTYSTLKVQPAELEDSGVYFCASSRYTSGIYNEQFFGPGTRLTVL.

The V call is TRBV7-2, the J call TRBJ1-2; 9 positions match TRBD1. Germline CDR1 SGHTA, CDR2 FQGNSA. The CDR3 runs to 18 residues. V trimming: 2 bases; J trimming: 1 base; junction bases outside the gene matches: 11. CDR3 protein: CASSLFGTGGGRNYGYTF. DNA of the CDR3: TGTGCCAGCAGCTTATTTGGAACAGGGGGCGGACGTAACTATGGCTACACCTTC.

This clone is a singleton in its sample. The V gene is TRBV9, the J gene TRBJ2-1, with TRBD1 as a possible D gene (5 bases). The CDR3 contains 15 residues. Germline V gene data show CDR1 as SGDLS and CDR2 as YYNGEE. V lost 3 bases, J lost 4 bases, and 14 bases lay in between. The CDR3 bases are TGTGCCAGCAGCGCCCCATCTGACAGTTACAATGAGCAGTTCTTC. It translates to CASSAPSDSYNEQFF.

This clone was picked up a small number of times. The V gene is TRBV19, the J gene TRBJ2-7; D gene uncertain. V lost 0 bases and J lost 1, with 7 bases in between. The CDR3 has 14 amino acids. Germline CDR1 is LNHDA and CDR2 is SQIVND (reference sequence). CDR3 loop: CASSIDIQSYEQYF. Here the CDR3 DNA reads TGTGCCAGTAGTATAGATATACAGTCCTACGAGCAGTACTTC.

The CDR3 sequence is CAWSVGGQAEQYF. For the CDR3, the DNA is TGTGCCTGGAGTGTAGGGGGACAGGCTGAGCAGTACTTC. The chain couples TRBV30 to TRBJ2-7; 8 bases match TRBD1. The CDR3 contains 13 residues. Germline loops: CDR1 GTSNPN, CDR2 SVGIG (reference sequence). The ends lost 0 bases at V and 7 bases at J; junction bases unmatched: 5.

The rearrangement links TRBV29-1 to TRBJ1-2, with 7 bases lining up with TRBD1. Germline loops: CDR1 SQVTM, CDR2 ANQGSEA. The length of the CDR3 is 12 residues. With V trimmed by 4 bases and J by 6 bases, 5 bases remained unmatched. For the CDR3, the DNA is TGCAGCGTTGGGACAGGAGGACATGGCTACACCTTC. Protein: CSVGTGGHGYTF.

A single count supports this clone. The chain has TRBV7-6 and TRBJ1-1, with 9 bases that match TRBD1. Germline CDR1 is SGHVS and CDR2 is FNYEAQ. V lost 3 bases and J lost 11; bases outside the gene matches: 4. The CDR3 spans 12 residues. The CDR3 loop reads CASSLGTGQAFF. The CDR3 bases are TGTGCCAGCAGCTTGGGGACAGGGCAGGCTTTCTTT.

V and J are TRBV5-1 and TRBJ1-1; TRBD1 agrees at 9 bases. Germline assignment: CDR1 SGHRS and CDR2 YFSETQ. The trim removed 6 bases at V and 3 bases at J, leaving 6 bases unmatched. The CDR3 is 14 amino acids. The CDR3 spells CASNIDRGDTEAFF. The CDR3 DNA is TGCGCCAGCAACATAGACAGGGGGGACACTGAAGCTTTCTTT.

V is TRBV5-1 and J is TRBJ2-5; possible D gene TRBD1, 6 bases. Trimming took 0 bases from V and 5 from J, leaving 14 bases between them. The CDR3 spans 15 residues. CDR1 is SGHRS and CDR2 is YFSETQ in the germline V gene. Here the CDR3 DNA reads TGCGCCAGCAGCTTGGGGGGGACAAACGGGGAGACCCAGTACTTC. It encodes CASSLGGTNGETQYF.

Remarks on this clone: In the same sample, other DNA sequences code for this CDR3. The V call is TRBV27, the J call TRBJ1-1; D is perhaps TRBD1 (5 bases). Looked up from germline, CDR1 is MNHEY and CDR2 is SMNVEV (reference sequence). Between the trimmed V and J ends, which lost 3 bases and 1 base, there was a span of 9 bases. The CDR3 sequence is 14 residues long. CDR3 amino acids: CASSLSRANTEAFF. In DNA, the CDR3 is TGTGCCAGCAGTTTGAGCAGGGCGAACACTGAAGCTTTCTTT.

The chain joins TRBV2 to TRBJ1-6; D gene ambiguous. V was pared by 4 bases and J by 9 bases, with 7 bases between. Germline assignment: CDR1 SNHLY and CDR2 FYNNEI. This CDR3 has 12 amino acids. In nucleotides, the CDR3 is TGTGCCAGCAGTGTTGGAGGTTCACCCCTCCACTTT. Translating it yields CASSVGGSPLHF.